Listed below are T cell receptor beta chains from one sample, sequenced in a study of regulatory T cells in long-lasting Graves disease. TCRdb re-derived calls from the multiplex PCR reads in MiXCR, one entry per CDR3 protein. The sample carries about 620,000 distinct CDR3 sequences, 15% to 20% recorded once. The data were also submitted as part of a second study, on T cells in Graves' hyperthyroidism and ophthalmopathy.

The material sequenced was peripheral blood mononuclear cells (PBMCs), taken at new diagnosis, from a patient treated with antithyroid drugs. The source of these receptors is a young woman with Graves disease. CDR3s include the opening cysteine and the closing phenylalanine or tryptophan. Each record gives: J gene, clone size, D gene, V gene, CDR3 protein, CDR3 DNA. A D gene is named only where the DNA matches it firmly. Where a row states a size, it is once, few, many or the class of an expanded clone; other rows omit it.

TRBJ2-2 few TRBD1 TRBV20-1 CSAPGTGRRDTGELFF TGCAGTGCCCCTGGGACAGGGCGTCGAGACACCGGGGAGCTGTTTTTT
TRBJ1-4 few . TRBV7-2 CASSLVPPGPNNEKLFF TGTGCCAGCAGCTTAGTCCCCCCAGGGCCCAATAATGAAAAACTGTTTTTT
TRBJ1-2 many . TRBV2 CASRPGFNYGYTF TGTGCCAGCAGGCCCGGGTTTAACTATGGCTACACCTTC
TRBJ2-1 few TRBD2 TRBV5-1 CASRLAGVGEQFF TGCGCCAGCAGGCTAGCGGGAGTTGGTGAGCAGTTCTTC
TRBJ2-2 . TRBD2 TRBV9 CASSDWTSGRVAGELFF TGTGCCAGCAGCGACTGGACTAGCGGGAGGGTGGCCGGGGAGCTGTTTTTT
TRBJ2-3 many TRBD2 TRBV3-1 CASSVLAGGGDTQYF TGTGCCAGCAGTGTCCTAGCGGGAGGTGGAGATACGCAGTATTTT
TRBJ2-3 many . TRBV5-1 CASSLEGTDTQYF TGCGCCAGCAGCTTGGAGGGCACAGATACGCAGTATTTT
TRBJ1-6 few . TRBV19 CAGSAGALGSPLHF TGTGCTGGGTCGGCAGGGGCCCTTGGTTCACCCCTCCACTTT
TRBJ2-5 few . TRBV30 CAWSYWGVGKETQYF TGTGCCTGGAGTTATTGGGGAGTTGGTAAGGAGACCCAGTACTTC
TRBJ1-4 many TRBD1 TRBV15 CATSRGGTGGEKLFF TGTGCCACCAGCAGAGGAGGGACAGGGGGAGAAAAACTGTTTTTT
TRBJ2-7 few . TRBV27 CASSFGVRLGTSSYEQYF TGTGCCAGCAGTTTTGGGGTGAGGCTGGGTACCAGCTCCTACGAGCAGTACTTC
TRBJ2-5 many TRBD1 TRBV20-1 CSATTGEETQYF TGCAGTGCCACGACAGGGGAAGAGACCCAGTACTTC
TRBJ2-5 many . TRBV2 CASEGPFETQYF TGTGCCAGTGAAGGTCCGTTCGAGACCCAGTACTTC
TRBJ2-1 . TRBD2 TRBV20-1 CSARRLAGVLSEQFF TGCAGTGCTAGACGACTAGCGGGAGTTCTATCTGAGCAGTTCTTC
TRBJ2-2 . TRBD2 TRBV6-1 CASSPTSGRTDTGELFF TGTGCCAGCAGCCCCACTAGCGGGAGAACAGACACCGGGGAGCTGTTTTTT
TRBJ2-3 many TRBD2 TRBV25-1 CASSLREGVTDTQYF TGTGCCAGCAGTCTGCGGGAGGGGGTCACAGATACGCAGTATTTT
TRBJ1-2 . . TRBV20-1 CSAWGGVLGGYTF TGCAGTGCCTGGGGAGGGGTTCTGGGGGGCTACACCTTC
TRBJ2-7 many TRBD2 TRBV12-5 CASGLGPRLAGEDEQYF TGTGCTAGTGGTTTGGGACCGAGACTAGCGGGAGAGGACGAGCAGTACTTC
TRBJ2-2 . TRBD1 TRBV12-3/TRBV12-4 CASSIRTGNSGELFF TGTGCCAGCAGTATCCGGACAGGGAACTCGGGGGAGCTGTTTTTT
TRBJ1-4 . . TRBV20-1 CSARWAGSLFF TGCAGTGCTAGGTGGGCTGGGTCACTGTTTTTT
TRBJ2-1 many . TRBV5-5 CASSLLAGSAPNEQFF TGTGCCAGCAGCCTACTCGCCGGGTCAGCACCTAATGAGCAGTTCTTC
TRBJ1-1 . TRBD1 TRBV9 CASSVVGQGFIEAFF TGTGCCAGCAGCGTAGTGGGACAGGGATTTATTGAAGCTTTCTTT
TRBJ2-3 many . TRBV7-2 CASSLARGASGLNTDTQYF TGTGCCAGCAGCTTAGCGCGGGGAGCCTCGGGCTTGAACACAGATACGCAGTATTTT
TRBJ1-2 few TRBD1 TRBV9 CASSATGGWGTYGYTF TGTGCCAGCAGCGCAACAGGGGGATGGGGGACTTATGGCTACACCTTC
TRBJ2-5 few . TRBV5-1 CASSIGTTKETQYF TGCGCCAGCAGCATAGGGACAACGAAAGAGACCCAGTACTTC
TRBJ2-7 . TRBD2 TRBV3-1 CASSQEGLVLEQYF TGTGCCAGCAGCCAAGAGGGACTAGTACTCGAGCAGTACTTC
TRBJ2-5 many . TRBV28 CASREPGTGRRGRPPGRETQYF TGTGCCAGCAGAGAGCCGGGGACGGGCCGACGGGGGCGGCCCCCCGGGAGGGAGACCCAGTACTTC
TRBJ2-4 . . TRBV2 CASSVSGSSEKKNIQYF TGTGCCAGCAGTGTGAGTGGCAGCAGCGAAAAAAAAAACATTCAGTACTTC
TRBJ1-2 few . TRBV25-1 CASSVGGHSSYGYTF TGTGCCAGCAGTGTGGGGGGACATTCAAGCTATGGCTACACCTTC
TRBJ2-7 . . TRBV18 CASSPSVRTVPYEQYF TGTGCCAGCTCACCATCAGTAAGGACTGTCCCCTACGAGCAGTACTTC
TRBJ2-3 . TRBD2 TRBV5-1 CASSPASGSLADTQYF TGCGCCAGCAGCCCTGCTAGCGGGAGTTTGGCAGATACGCAGTATTTT
TRBJ2-7 many . TRBV6-5 CASSSRGGHVYEQYF TGTGCCAGCAGTTCCCGAGGGGGACACGTTTACGAGCAGTACTTC
TRBJ2-3 many . TRBV11-2 CASSPGGDPNTQYF TGTGCCAGCAGCCCAGGGGGGGACCCAAACACGCAGTATTTT
TRBJ2-1 once TRBD2 TRBV9 CASSAPSGSQFF TGTGCCAGCAGCGCCCCTAGCGGGAGTCAGTTCTTC
TRBJ1-4 many . TRBV28 CASSLREKLFF TGTGCCAGCAGCCTTCGGGAAAAACTGTTTTTT
TRBJ1-5 few . TRBV6-1 CASSGSRTANQPQHF TGTGCCAGCAGTGGTTCCAGGACAGCTAATCAGCCCCAGCATTTT
TRBJ1-1 many TRBD1 TRBV28 CASSPKAGRGLGTEAFF TGTGCCAGCAGTCCCAAGGCCGGTAGGGGGCTGGGGACTGAAGCTTTCTTT
TRBJ2-1 few TRBD2 TRBV11-1 CASSSGATSGRGDEQFF TGTGCCAGCAGCTCAGGGGCGACTAGCGGGAGAGGGGATGAGCAGTTCTTC
TRBJ1-1 . . TRBV18 CASSHLAKNTEAFF TGTGCCAGCTCACATCTGGCGAAGAACACTGAAGCTTTCTTT